Given below is one TCR beta chain in context. This sample was taken from a study of T cell responses to AZD1222 COVID-19 vaccine. The assay was immunoSEQ multiplex PCR, and TCRdb's table has in-frame clones only and misses some. Of about 120,000 clones listed, approximately 87% are singletons. V lost 3 bases, J lost 6 bases, and 13 bases lay in between. The CDR3 has 13 amino acids. Germline V gene data show CDR1 as SQVTM and CDR2 as ANQGSEA. This chain joins TRBV29-1 and TRBJ2-3; D may correspond to TRBD1 or TRBD2 (6 bases each). The TCR originated in an adult in good health. The sample consisted of peripheral blood, taken on day 0 of AZD1222 vaccination. This CDR3 reads CSVDPGGLDTQYF. The CDR3 DNA reads TGCAGCGTTGACCCCGGGGGCCTCGATACGCAGTATTTT.